The 21 T cell receptor beta chains presented below share a single source sample, sequenced in a study of T-cell reconstitution after alpha-beta-depleted transplantation in children. Unique molecular identifiers tagged the TCRbeta library. In TCRdb, the PCR reads were re-called with MiXCR into one record per CDR3 protein. The sample lists some 76,000 distinct CDR3 sequences; approximately 11% were seen once. The starting material was PBMCs, obtained before TCRalphabeta/CD19-depleted stem cell transplant. The receptors were gathered from a boy younger than 18 with acute myeloid leukemia, due to receive a stem cell transplant.

This clonotype was found many times. The rearrangement uses TRBV3-1 and TRBJ1-5; 9 bases agree with TRBD1. Germline loops: CDR1 LGHDT, CDR2 YNNKEL (reference sequence). The junction had 3 bases not matched to a gene; V was cut back by 3 bases and J by 3 bases. The CDR3 extends over 15 amino acids. DNA for the CDR3: TGTGCCAGCAGCCAGGACAGGGGCGACAATCAGCCCCAGCATTTT. This sequence encodes CASSQDRGDNQPQHF. The entire variable domain, with the rest obtained from reference TRBV3-1 and TRBJ1-5, is as follows: DTAVSQTPKYLVTQMGNDKSIKCEQNLGHDTMYWYKQDSKKFLKIMFSYNNKELIINETVPNRFSPKSPDKAHLNLHINSLELGDSAVYFCASSQDRGDNQPQHFGDGTRLSIL.

This clonotype was detected many times. CDR3: CASSQDRLAGVNEQFF. The CDR3, as DNA: TGTGCCAGCAGCCAGGACCGACTAGCGGGGGTGAATGAGCAGTTCTTC. The chain links TRBV4-2 to TRBJ2-1; the match to TRBD2 covers 12 bases. Germline V lookup: CDR1 LGHNA, CDR2 YNFKEQ. The trim removed 3 bases at V and 7 bases at J, leaving 7 bases unmatched. The CDR3 is made up of 16 amino acids.

This clonotype occurred many times. Here the CDR3 reads CASSPRPGEQFF. The CDR3, as DNA: TGCGCCAGCAGCCCCCGGCCGGGGGAGCAGTTCTTC. This chain links TRBV4-3 with TRBJ2-1; possible D gene TRBD2, 5 bases. Trimming left V 4 bases short and J 10 bases short, with 11 bases between. The CDR3 runs 12 residues. CDR1 is LGHNA and CDR2 is YSLEER in the germline V gene.

In its sample, this clonotype was seen many times. This chain uses TRBV5-1 with TRBJ2-2; TRBD2 agrees at 7 bases. The CDR3 is 17 residues long. The V gene's germline CDR1 is SGHRS and CDR2 YFSETQ. J gave up 0 bases and V 1 base, and 6 bases lay outside the gene matches. The CDR3 nucleotides read TGCGCCAGCAGCTTGATGGGGGGGTCCCCGAACACCGGGGAGCTGTTTTTT. Its translation is CASSLMGGSPNTGELFF.

This clonotype was recorded at least ten times. J is TRBJ1-2 and V is TRBV7-2; 8 positions match TRBD1. The CDR3 sequence is 14 residues long. The J segment lost 7 bases and the V segment lost 5 bases, leaving 9 bases of the junction unmatched. CDR1 and CDR2 (germline): SGHTA, FQGNSA. CDR3 nucleotides: TGTGCCAGCAGCGCGGACAGGGTTTCAGGTGGCTACACCTTC. It specifies CASSADRVSGGYTF.

This clonotype was counted ten times or more. The chain couples TRBV3-1 to TRBJ1-2, with TRBD1 identical over 8 bases. With 2 bases clipped from V and 5 bases from J, the junction kept 7 bases outside the gene matches. The V gene's germline CDR1 is LGHDT and CDR2 YNNKEL (reference sequence). This CDR3 is built from 15 residues. CDR3 loop: CASSQHRDRFYGYTF. CDR3 sequence (DNA): TGTGCCAGCAGCCAACACCGGGACAGGTTTTATGGCTACACCTTC. The entire variable domain, with the rest obtained from reference TRBV3-1 and TRBJ1-2, is as follows: DTAVSQTPKYLVTQMGNDKSIKCEQNLGHDTMYWYKQDSKKFLKIMFSYNNKELIINETVPNRFSPKSPDKAHLNLHINSLELGDSAVYFCASSQHRDRFYGYTFGSGTRLTVV.

At least ten counts were recorded for this clonotype. The chain combines TRBV28 with TRBJ2-5; D gene uncertain. The CDR3 has 12 residues. The V gene's germline CDR1 is MDHEN and CDR2 SYDVKM. With 2 bases removed from V and 4 bases from J, the gap between germline ends came to 5 bases. The CDR3 nucleotides are TGTGCCAGCAGTTTACTCGCAGAGACCCAGTACTTC. Amino acid sequence: CASSLLAETQYF. Combining the CDR3 with reference TRBV28 and TRBJ2-5 gives the whole variable domain DVKVTQSSRYLVKRTGEKVFLECVQDMDHENMFWYRQDPGLGLRLIYFSYDVKMKEKGDIPEGYSVSREKKERFSLILESASTNQTSMYLCASSLLAETQYFGPGTRLLVL.

This clonotype has ten or more counts. The rearrangement uses TRBV6-5 and TRBJ1-3, with a tentative D call TRBD1 (6 bases). V gave up 1 base and J gave up 2 bases, with 12 bases separating them. There are 16 residues in the CDR3. Germline V gene sequence: CDR1 MNHEY, CDR2 SVGAGI. Here the CDR3 DNA reads TGTGCCAGCAGTTACTTGGGACACGGAGCTGGAAACACCATATATTTT. As protein: CASSYLGHGAGNTIYF.

The V and J genes are TRBV5-1 and TRBJ2-5; 8 bases are shared with TRBD1. The junction had 6 bases not matched to a gene; V was cut back by 4 bases and J by 4 bases. There are 14 residues in the CDR3. The V gene's germline CDR1 is SGHRS and CDR2 YFSETQ. The chain's CDR3 is CASSTLTGVETQYF. The CDR3 bases are TGCGCCAGCAGCACCTTGACAGGGGTAGAGACCCAGTACTTC.

Many counts were recorded for this clonotype. This chain joins TRBV7-2 and TRBJ2-1, with D perhaps matching TRBD2 (6 bases). Trimming took off 0 bases at V and 6 bases at J, with 15 bases between the two ends. Looked up from germline, CDR1 is SGHTA and CDR2 is FQGNSA. CDR3 length: 16 amino acids. CDR3 region: CASSLAGIGSPNEQFF. Here the CDR3 DNA reads TGTGCCAGCAGCTTAGCCGGGATCGGGAGTCCCAATGAGCAGTTCTTC.

This clonotype occurred many times. The V and J genes are TRBV20-1 and TRBJ2-7, with D perhaps given as TRBD1 or TRBD2 (5 bases each). V dropped 1 base and J dropped 5 bases, with 9 bases sitting between them. The germline V gene encodes CDR1 DFQATT and CDR2 SNEGSKA (reference sequence). This CDR3 has 12 residues. The CDR3 DNA sequence: TGCAGTGCTAGAGGGGGGACCCACGAGCAGTACTTC. Protein: CSARGGTHEQYF.

The sample holds many counts of this clonotype. This chain connects TRBV9 to TRBJ2-3; the match to TRBD1 covers 9 bases. CDR1 and CDR2 from the germline V gene are SGDLS and YYNGEE. Trimming cost V 0 bases and J 6 bases; bases outside gene matches: 11. The CDR3 spans 17 residues. The CDR3 DNA sequence: TGTGCCAGCAGCGTAGATGCGCACAGGGGGCTCGTTGATACGCAGTATTTT. Encoded protein: CASSVDAHRGLVDTQYF.

This chain joins TRBV5-4 and TRBJ2-7; D not resolved. The CDR3 extends over 14 amino acids. Germline-derived CDR1 and CDR2 are SGHNT and YYREEE (reference sequence). V lost 3 bases to trimming and J lost 4 bases, with 14 bases between them. CDR3 bases: TGTGCCAGCAGCTCCTCTTATGGGCCTTACGAGCAGTACTTC. It translates to CASSSSYGPYEQYF. Combining the CDR3 with reference TRBV5-4 and TRBJ2-7 gives the whole variable domain ETGVTQSPTHLIKTRGQQVTLRCSSQSGHNTVSWYQQALGQGPQFIFQYYREEENGRGNFPPRFSGLQFPNYSSELNVNALELDDSALYLCASSSSYGPYEQYFGPGTRLTVT.

This clonotype appeared many times. V gene TRBV20-1 combines with J gene TRBJ1-4, with 8 bases aligning to TRBD1. The CDR3 has 16 residues. Germline V gives CDR1 DFQATT, CDR2 SNEGSKA (reference sequence). Germline trimming cut 2 bases from V and 5 bases from J; bases unmatched to any gene: 10. CDR3 nucleotides: TGCAGTGCTAGACCACTTGGACAGGGTAGAAATGAAAAACTGTTTTTT. Protein sequence: CSARPLGQGRNEKLFF.

This clonotype has at least ten counts. The rearrangement links TRBV4-1 to TRBJ2-5; a weak D match, TRBD2 (6 bases). Germline values: CDR1 MGHRA, CDR2 YSYEKL. The CDR3 is 15 amino acids. V lost 0 bases to trimming and J lost 5 bases, with 13 bases between them. CDR3 sequence reads: CASSQERLALETQYF. CDR3 bases: TGCGCCAGCAGCCAAGAACGGCTAGCGTTGGAGACCCAGTACTTC.

This clonotype was observed at least ten times. The chain links TRBV5-6 to TRBJ1-1, with D perhaps TRBD1 (6 bases). Germline values: CDR1 SGHDT, CDR2 YYEEEE. Trimming pared 0 bases from V and 6 bases from J, leaving 21 bases between. The CDR3 covers 17 residues. DNA for the CDR3: TGTGCCAGCAGCTTGGTCCGGGGGCGAGGAGTCCAAGCTGAAGCTTTCTTT. Protein product: CASSLVRGRGVQAEAFF.

This clonotype has a count of ten or more. The CDR3 DNA follows: TGCAGCGTGCTCGGGGGGTTAGGGACAGATACGCAGTATTTT. Translated, it gives CSVLGGLGTDTQYF. V gene TRBV29-1 combines with J gene TRBJ2-3, with TRBD2 matching over 7 bases. The V gene end was trimmed by 6 bases and the J gene end by 3 bases; junction bases not matched to a gene: 9. Germline V gives CDR1 SQVTM, CDR2 ANQGSEA. The CDR3 is made up of 14 amino acids.

In this sample, this clonotype turned up many times. The chain employs TRBV27 and TRBJ2-1, with TRBD2 matching 9 bases. The CDR3 extends over 13 amino acids. Germline values: CDR1 MNHEY, CDR2 SMNVEV (reference sequence). V dropped 7 bases and J dropped 9; count of bases not matched to a gene: 7. The CDR3: CASKSSGASEQFF. The CDR3 DNA sequence: TGTGCCAGCAAATCTAGCGGGGCAAGTGAGCAGTTCTTC.

This clonotype has at least ten counts. The rearrangement joins TRBV6-5 to TRBJ2-7; weak D call: TRBD1 (6 bases). The CDR3 runs 15 residues. Trimming took 5 bases from V and 3 from J, leaving 17 bases between them. CDR1 and CDR2 from the germline V gene are MNHEY and SVGAGI. CDR3 in DNA: TGTGCCAGCAGTCGACGCCGGGACACAAACTACGAGCAGTACTTC. Its translation is CASSRRRDTNYEQYF.

The table lists this clonotype with many counts. The rearrangement uses TRBV10-3 and TRBJ2-3, with D tentatively TRBD1 (6 bases). Trimming left V 7 bases short and J 5 bases short, with 13 bases between. This CDR3 region has 13 residues. The germline gives CDR1 ENHRY, CDR2 SYGVKD. CDR3 coding DNA: TGTGCCATCAATGCAGGGGTTTTAGATACGCAGTATTTT. Translating gives CAINAGVLDTQYF.

In this sample, this clonotype turned up a few times. The J gene is TRBJ1-1, the V gene TRBV28, with a tentative D call TRBD1 (6 bases). CDR1 and CDR2 from the germline V gene are MDHEN and SYDVKM. There are 14 residues in the CDR3. V was pared by 4 bases and J by 3 bases, with 12 bases between. The CDR3 region has the DNA TGTGCCAGCAGTTCCGGGGGGCTTGACACTGAAGCTTTCTTT. This sequence encodes CASSSGGLDTEAFF.